These 11 T cell receptor beta chains were sequenced from one sample in a study of blood T cell repertoires in COVID-19. Some clones are missing from TCRdb's copy, which holds only in-frame ones; the method was immunoSEQ multiplex PCR. The table records around 100,000 clones, around 92% of them present only once. Specimen: peripheral blood. The receptors originated from a man aged 50 to 59 with active COVID-19.

This chain uses TRBV18 with TRBJ1-1; 10 bases map to TRBD1. V was clipped by 4 bases and J by 4 bases; unmatched bases: 3. Germline CDR1 KGHSH, CDR2 LQKENI. The CDR3 length is 14 residues. The chain's CDR3 is CASSRGTGVTEAFF. The CDR3 nucleotides read TGTGCCAGCTCACGGGGGACAGGGGTCACTGAAGCTTTCTTT.

This chain uses TRBV5-4 with TRBJ1-2; TRBD1 is a possible D gene (6 bases). Trimming removed 4 bases from V and 4 bases from J, with 11 bases in between. The CDR3 spans 13 residues. CDR1 is SGHNT, CDR2 YYREEE, per germline (reference sequence). The CDR3 sequence: CASSRGQSYGYTF. DNA of the CDR3: TGTGCCAGCAGCCGAGGACAGTCCTATGGCTACACCTTC.

V gene TRBV5-4 combines with J gene TRBJ2-7, with 11 bases lining up with TRBD1. The CDR3 is 15 residues long. The J segment lost 3 bases and the V segment lost 3 bases, leaving 5 bases of the junction unmatched. Germline values: CDR1 SGHNT, CDR2 YYREEE (reference sequence). The CDR3 sequence is CASSSRTGGYYEQYF. In nucleotides, the CDR3 is TGTGCCAGCAGCTCCCGGACAGGGGGCTACTACGAGCAGTACTTC.

The chain uses TRBV30 and TRBJ2-7; weak D call: TRBD2 (6 bases). V was shortened by 1 base and J by 0 bases, with 13 bases between the two germline ends. The CDR3 spans 15 residues. CDR1 is GTSNPN, CDR2 SVGIG, per germline (reference sequence). The CDR3 spells CAWSAGGSTSYEQYF. The CDR3 DNA reads as TGTGCCTGGAGTGCCGGAGGGTCGACCTCCTACGAGCAGTACTTC.

The V gene is TRBV19, the J gene TRBJ1-5, with 7 bases lining up with TRBD1. V gave up 6 bases and J gave up 0 bases; unmatched junction bases: 11. Germline values: CDR1 LNHDA, CDR2 SQIVND (reference sequence). The CDR3 spans 17 residues. In nucleotides, the CDR3 is TGTGCCAGTAGGGACAGGTTCTCTACCTATAGCAATCAGCCCCAGCATTTT. Protein: CASRDRFSTYSNQPQHF. Based on the CDR3 plus reference TRBV19 and TRBJ1-5, the full variable domain is DGGITQSPKYLFRKEGQNVTLSCEQNLNHDAMYWYRQDPGQGLRLIYYSQIVNDFQKGDIAEGYSVSREKKESFPLTVTSAQKNPTAFYLCASRDRFSTYSNQPQHFGDGTRLSIL.

The chain uses TRBV3-1 (or the pseudogene TRBV3-2) and TRBJ2-3; D may be TRBD1 (6 bases). This CDR3 comprises 17 residues. Trimming took 0 bases from V and 0 from J, leaving 13 bases between them. Germline lookup yields CDR1 LGHDT and CDR2 YNNKEL (reference sequence). The CDR3 protein is CASSQDLSTGSTDTQYF. The CDR3 DNA reads TGTGCCAGCAGCCAAGATCTAAGTACAGGGAGCACAGATACGCAGTATTTT.

The chain couples TRBV14 to TRBJ2-5; 11 bases map to TRBD2. The CDR3 consists of 15 residues. CDR1 is SGHDN and CDR2 is FVKESK in the germline V gene. Trimming cost V 4 bases and J 2 bases; bases outside gene matches: 3. CDR3 DNA: TGTGCCAGCAGCCTTCGACTAGCGGGGCAAGAGACCCAGTACTTC. This codes for CASSLRLAGQETQYF.

The chain carries TRBV5-4 and TRBJ1-4; D gene uncertain. Trimming removed 4 bases from V and 6 bases from J, with 16 bases in between. Germline CDR1 reads SGHNT; CDR2 reads YYREEE (reference sequence). There are 15 residues in the CDR3. The CDR3 DNA reads TGTGCCAGCAGCCCGGGAGGGCTCGGGGATGAAAAACTGTTTTTT. This encodes CASSPGGLGDEKLFF. The entire variable domain, with the rest obtained from reference TRBV5-4 and TRBJ1-4, is as follows: ETGVTQSPTHLIKTRGQQVTLRCSSQSGHNTVSWYQQALGQGPQFIFQYYREEENGRGNFPPRFSGLQFPNYSSELNVNALELDDSALYLCASSPGGLGDEKLFFGSGTQLSVL.

J is TRBJ2-7 and V is TRBV5-6; D is ambiguous. CDR3 length: 12 residues. The germline gives CDR1 SGHDT, CDR2 YYEEEE. Trimming cost V 4 bases and J 6 bases, with 11 bases left between them. The CDR3 sequence is CASSLPVGEQYF. CDR3 bases: TGTGCCAGCAGCCTACCGGTCGGCGAGCAGTACTTC.

The genes are TRBV7-2 and TRBJ2-1, with 10 bases identical to TRBD2. Looked up from germline, CDR1 is SGHTA and CDR2 is FQGNSA. The CDR3 has 15 amino acids. The V and J ends lost 2 bases and 9 bases, in that order; junction bases with no gene match: 7. The CDR3 is CASSLKSGRAREQFF. CDR3 DNA: TGTGCCAGCAGCTTAAAGAGCGGGAGGGCCCGTGAGCAGTTCTTC. The full variable domain, with the rest looked up from reference TRBV7-2 and TRBJ2-1, is GAGVSQSPSNKVTEKGKDVELRCDPISGHTALYWYRQSLGQGLEFLIYFQGNSAPDKSGLPSDRFSAERTGGSVSTLTIQRTQQEDSAVYLCASSLKSGRAREQFFGPGTRLTVL.

V and J are TRBV20-1 and TRBJ2-1, with 10 bases aligning to TRBD2. V was pared by 3 bases and J by 3 bases, with 5 bases of the junction left unmatched. There are 15 residues in the CDR3. CDR1 and CDR2 from the germline V gene are DFQATT and SNEGSKA (reference sequence). The CDR3: CSASWTSGYYNEQFF. The CDR3 DNA reads as TGCAGTGCTAGTTGGACTAGCGGCTACTACAATGAGCAGTTCTTC.